This TCR beta chain was captured by sequencing in a study of radiation and T cells in renal cell carcinoma. Notes on the study in general: Top tumor clonotypes rose in blood 2 weeks post-radiation, then contracted. Baseline intratumoral clonotype presence is unknown without pretreatment biopsies.

The assay was immunoSEQ multiplex PCR, and TCRdb's table has in-frame clones only and misses some. Here the sample spans roughly 150,000 clones, approximately 90% being singletons. Time point meaning: blood 2 weeks post-SBRT. Treatment described: 15 Gy SBRT to primary tumor, nephrectomy 4 weeks later. The patient's renal cell carcinoma had clear cell pathology. As to this clone: Its antigen is not identified.

The sequence came from a woman aged 45 to 65 with renal cell carcinoma. Source: blood, taken from a patient whose treatment included radiotherapy and nephrectomy.

The CDR3 loop reads CASSLGTSAPFRNEQFF. The DNA for the CDR3 is TGCGCCAGCAGCTTGGGGACTAGCGCCCCATTCAGGAATGAGCAGTTCTTC. J is TRBJ2-1 and V is TRBV5-1; 9 bases map to TRBD2. V was clipped by 0 bases and J by 7 bases; unmatched bases: 11. Germline loops: CDR1 SGHRS, CDR2 YFSETQ. CDR3 length: 17 residues.